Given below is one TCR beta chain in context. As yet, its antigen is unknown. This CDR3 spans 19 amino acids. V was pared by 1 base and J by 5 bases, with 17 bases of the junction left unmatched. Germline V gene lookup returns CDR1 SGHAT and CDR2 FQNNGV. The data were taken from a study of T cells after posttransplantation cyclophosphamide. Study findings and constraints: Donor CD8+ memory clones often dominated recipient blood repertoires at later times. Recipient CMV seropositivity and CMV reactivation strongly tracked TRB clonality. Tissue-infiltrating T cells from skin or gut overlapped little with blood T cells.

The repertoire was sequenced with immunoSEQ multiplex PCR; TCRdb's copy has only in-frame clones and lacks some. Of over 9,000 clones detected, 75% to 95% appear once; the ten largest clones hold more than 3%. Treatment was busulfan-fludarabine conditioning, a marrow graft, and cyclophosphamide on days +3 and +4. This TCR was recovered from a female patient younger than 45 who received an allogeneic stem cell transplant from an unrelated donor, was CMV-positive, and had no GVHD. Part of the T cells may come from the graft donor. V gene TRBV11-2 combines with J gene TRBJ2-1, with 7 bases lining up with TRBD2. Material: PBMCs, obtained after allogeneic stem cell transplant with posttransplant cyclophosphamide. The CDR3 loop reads CASSLGAQRDPYFDNEQFF. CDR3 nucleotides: TGTGCCAGCAGCTTAGGCGCCCAGCGGGATCCTTATTTTGACAATGAGCAGTTCTTC.